A single sample gave rise to the 2 T cell receptor beta chains below, sequenced in a study of OX40 agonist ivuxolimab in advanced cancers. Sequencing used immunoSEQ multiplex PCR; TCRdb keeps in-frame clones, though not all of them. The sample carries 60,000 to 100,000 clones, under 95% recorded once. The specimen comprised CD4+ or CD8+ T cells sorted from blood, sampled in a trial of the OX40 agonist ivuxolimab. The receptors come from an adult with an advanced solid tumor such as melanoma, head and neck, liver or kidney cancer.

The V and J genes are TRBV5-4 and TRBJ1-1, with a tentative D call TRBD1 (6 bases). The ends were cut back, 0 bases at V and 12 bases at J, with 15 bases in the middle. This CDR3 is built from 13 residues. Per the germline V gene, CDR1 is SGHNT and CDR2 is YYREEE (reference sequence). CDR3 DNA sequence: TGTGCCAGCAGCTTGGGCCAGGGGAAGGAATCTTTCTTT. Translated: CASSLGQGKESFF. The entire variable domain, with the rest obtained from reference TRBV5-4 and TRBJ1-1, is as follows: ETGVTQSPTHLIKTRGQQVTLRCSSQSGHNTVSWYQQALGQGPQFIFQYYREEENGRGNFPPRFSGLQFPNYSSELNVNALELDDSALYLCASSLGQGKESFFGQGTRLTVV.

V gene TRBV9 combines with J gene TRBJ2-3, with 9 bases lining up with TRBD1. Germline lookup yields CDR1 SGDLS and CDR2 YYNGEE. CDR3 size: 19 residues. With 4 bases clipped from V and 0 bases from J, the junction kept 15 bases outside the gene matches. The CDR3 DNA reads TGTGCCAGCAGCATCTCCCGGGACAGGGTCCCAAGAAGCACAGATACGCAGTATTTT. Translation: CASSISRDRVPRSTDTQYF.